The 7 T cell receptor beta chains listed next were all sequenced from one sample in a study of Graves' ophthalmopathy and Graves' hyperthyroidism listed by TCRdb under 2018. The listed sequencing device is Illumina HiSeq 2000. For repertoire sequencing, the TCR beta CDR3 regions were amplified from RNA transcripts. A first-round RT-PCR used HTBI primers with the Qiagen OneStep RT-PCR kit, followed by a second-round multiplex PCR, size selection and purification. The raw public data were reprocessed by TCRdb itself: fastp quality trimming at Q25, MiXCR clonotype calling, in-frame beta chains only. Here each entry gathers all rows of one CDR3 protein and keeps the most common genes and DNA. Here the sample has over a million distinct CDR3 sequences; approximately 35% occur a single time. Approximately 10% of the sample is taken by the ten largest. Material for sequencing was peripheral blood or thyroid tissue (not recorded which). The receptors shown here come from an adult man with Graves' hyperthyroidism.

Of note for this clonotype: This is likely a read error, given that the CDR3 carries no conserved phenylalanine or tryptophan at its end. The CDR3 is CASSLGNRDRGEAFL. CDR3 DNA: TGCGCCAGCAGCTTAGGAAACCGGGACAGGGGAGAAGCTTTCCTT. This rearrangement joins TRBV7-2 to TRBJ1-1; TRBD1 matches at 10 bases. CDR3 length: 15 amino acids. From germline, CDR1 is SGHTA and CDR2 FQGNSA.

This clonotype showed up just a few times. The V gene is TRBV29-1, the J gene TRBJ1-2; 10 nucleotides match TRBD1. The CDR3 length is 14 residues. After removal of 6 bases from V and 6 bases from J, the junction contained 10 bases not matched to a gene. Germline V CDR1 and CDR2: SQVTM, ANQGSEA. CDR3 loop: CSVKTGGADHGYTF. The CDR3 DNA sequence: TGCAGCGTCAAGACAGGGGGCGCTGACCATGGCTACACCTTC.

The CDR3 spells CSANPGTSGTSEQYF. The CDR3 region has the DNA TGCAGTGCTAATCCCGGGACTAGCGGGACATCCGAGCAGTACTTC. The chain uses TRBV20-1 and TRBJ2-7, with TRBD2 matching over 13 bases. The CDR3 covers 15 residues. V was clipped by 4 bases and J by 6 bases; unmatched bases: 9. The germline gives CDR1 DFQATT, CDR2 SNEGSKA (reference sequence).

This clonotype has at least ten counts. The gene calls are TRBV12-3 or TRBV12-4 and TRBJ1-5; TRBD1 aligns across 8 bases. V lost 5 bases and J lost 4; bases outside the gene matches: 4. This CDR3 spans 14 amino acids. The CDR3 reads CASSQQGGNQPQHF. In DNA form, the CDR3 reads TGTGCCAGCAGTCAACAGGGGGGGAATCAGCCCCAGCATTTT.

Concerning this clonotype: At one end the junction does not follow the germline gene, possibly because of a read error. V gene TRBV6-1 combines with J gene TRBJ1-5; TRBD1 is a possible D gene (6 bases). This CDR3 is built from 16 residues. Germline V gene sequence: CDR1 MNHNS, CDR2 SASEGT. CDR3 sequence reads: CASSLGVGGAGQPQHF. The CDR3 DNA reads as TGCGCCAGCAGCTTGGGAGTAGGGGGGGCCGGTCAGCCCCAGCATTTT.

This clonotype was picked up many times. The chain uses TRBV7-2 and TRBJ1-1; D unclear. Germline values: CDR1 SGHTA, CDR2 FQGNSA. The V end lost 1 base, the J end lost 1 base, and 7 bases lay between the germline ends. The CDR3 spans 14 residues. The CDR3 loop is CASSLVNGNTEAFF. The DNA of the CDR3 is TGTGCCAGCAGCTTAGTCAACGGGAACACTGAAGCTTTCTTT.

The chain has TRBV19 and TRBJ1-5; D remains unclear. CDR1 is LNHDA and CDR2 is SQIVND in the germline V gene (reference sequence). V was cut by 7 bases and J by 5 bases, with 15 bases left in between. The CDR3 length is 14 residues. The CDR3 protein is CASTPLGADQPQHF. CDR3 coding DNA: TGTGCCAGTACCCCCTTGGGCGCCGATCAGCCCCAGCATTTT. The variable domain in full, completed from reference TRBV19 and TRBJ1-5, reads DGGITQSPKYLFRKEGQNVTLSCEQNLNHDAMYWYRQDPGQGLRLIYYSQIVNDFQKGDIAEGYSVSREKKESFPLTVTSAQKNPTAFYLCASTPLGADQPQHFGDGTRLSIL.